What follows are 9 T cell receptor beta chains derived from one specimen sequenced in a study of T cell repertoires in cytomegalovirus infection. No cognate antigen is known for these TCRs. TCRdb processed the reads anew with MiXCR; each CDR3 protein has one entry. Counted here are more than 250,000 distinct CDR3 sequences, around 25% occurring once; the ten biggest clones make up about an eighth. The sample here was cultured PBMCs, taken from culture after CMV antigen stimulation. These receptors all stem from a human donor in good health (CMV status not recorded). Some clones in this sample may be carry-over from other donors' samples.

This clonotype occurred a few times. The chain joins TRBV6-2 or TRBV6-3 to TRBJ2-7; 8 nucleotides agree with TRBD1. V lost 0 bases, J lost 1 base, and 8 bases stayed unmatched. This CDR3 is 17 amino acids long. CDR1 and CDR2 (germline): MNHEY, SVGEGT. The CDR3, as DNA: TGTGCCAGCAGTTACTCGATATCAGGGGGCGATTCCTACGAGCAGTACTTC. Translation gives CASSYSISGGDSYEQYF.

This clonotype was recorded a few times. The chain recombines TRBV4-1 with TRBJ1-2; D is ambiguous. The CDR3 has 15 amino acids. The V gene's germline CDR1 is MGHRA and CDR2 YSYEKL. Trimming took 4 bases from V and 3 from J, leaving 15 bases between them. CDR3 sequence: CASSLASAPDYGYTF. The CDR3 region has the DNA TGCGCCAGCAGCCTAGCCTCTGCACCGGACTATGGCTACACCTTC.

The sample holds a few counts of this clonotype. The chain has TRBV10-3 and TRBJ1-1; tentative D call: TRBD1 (5 bases). Germline CDR1 reads ENHRY; CDR2 reads SYGVKD. Trimming left V 3 bases short and J 3 bases short, with 5 bases between. This CDR3 spans 12 amino acids. CDR3 protein: CAISDRDTEAFF. In nucleotides, the CDR3 is TGTGCCATCAGTGACAGGGACACTGAAGCTTTCTTT.

The chain employs TRBV2 and TRBJ1-2, with 8 bases matching TRBD1. Per the germline V gene, CDR1 is SNHLY and CDR2 is FYNNEI. CDR3 size: 15 residues. Losses at the gene ends were 6 bases for V and 3 bases for J; bases not matched to a gene: 9. CDR3 DNA: TGTGCCAGCAGCCTAGACAGGGGCCTGGACTATGGCTACACCTTC. Amino acid sequence: CASSLDRGLDYGYTF.

In this sample, this clonotype turned up a few times. J is TRBJ2-1 and V is TRBV12-3 or TRBV12-4, with TRBD2 as a possible D gene (6 bases). The V end lost 4 bases, the J end lost 3 bases, and 19 bases lay between the germline ends. The CDR3 is 17 residues long. CDR3 DNA: TGTGCCAGCAGTTCGGTCCTTCTAGCGACGATCTACAATGAGCAGTTCTTC. Encoded protein: CASSSVLLATIYNEQFF.

This clonotype was counted only a few times. The chain uses TRBV7-2 and TRBJ1-1; TRBD1 might be the D (6 bases). CDR3 size: 16 residues. CDR1 and CDR2 (germline): SGHTA, FQGNSA. V lost 2 bases, J lost 3 bases, and 16 bases lay in between. CDR3 protein: CASSLYGGPVDTEAFF. The CDR3 nucleotides read TGTGCCAGCAGCTTATACGGGGGCCCGGTGGACACTGAAGCTTTCTTT.

Many counts were recorded for this clonotype. The rearrangement uses TRBV7-2 and TRBJ2-2; D possibly corresponds to TRBD2 (6 bases). CDR1 is SGHTA, CDR2 FQGNSA, per germline. The CDR3 length is 15 residues. V gave up 4 bases and J gave up 5 bases, with 14 bases separating them. Here the CDR3 reads CASSYAGFLTGELFF. The CDR3 region has the DNA TGTGCCAGCAGCTATGCGGGATTTTTGACCGGGGAGCTGTTTTTT. The whole variable domain, remainder taken from reference TRBV7-2 and TRBJ2-2, is GAGVSQSPSNKVTEKGKDVELRCDPISGHTALYWYRQSLGQGLEFLIYFQGNSAPDKSGLPSDRFSAERTGGSVSTLTIQRTQQEDSAVYLCASSYAGFLTGELFFGEGSRLTVL.

The rearrangement joins TRBV27 to TRBJ2-7; TRBD1 aligns across 7 bases. Germline V gene data show CDR1 as MNHEY and CDR2 as SMNVEV (reference sequence). Trimming at V came to 2 bases and at J to 1 base, leaving 8 bases not matched to a gene. The CDR3 is 16 residues long. The CDR3 spells CASSLPPQGKSYEQYV. The CDR3 DNA reads TGTGCCAGCAGTTTACCACCACAGGGGAAGTCCTACGAGCAGTACGTC.

This rearrangement joins TRBV27 to TRBJ2-1; TRBD2 agrees at 10 bases. This CDR3 spans 16 amino acids. V lost 3 bases to trimming and J lost 2 bases; unmatched junction nucleotides: 4. The germline CDR1 and CDR2 sequences are MNHEY and SMNVEV (reference sequence). In DNA form, the CDR3 reads TGTGCCAGCAGTTTCCTAGCGGGAGCCACCTACAATGAGCAGTTCTTC. It codes for CASSFLAGATYNEQFF.